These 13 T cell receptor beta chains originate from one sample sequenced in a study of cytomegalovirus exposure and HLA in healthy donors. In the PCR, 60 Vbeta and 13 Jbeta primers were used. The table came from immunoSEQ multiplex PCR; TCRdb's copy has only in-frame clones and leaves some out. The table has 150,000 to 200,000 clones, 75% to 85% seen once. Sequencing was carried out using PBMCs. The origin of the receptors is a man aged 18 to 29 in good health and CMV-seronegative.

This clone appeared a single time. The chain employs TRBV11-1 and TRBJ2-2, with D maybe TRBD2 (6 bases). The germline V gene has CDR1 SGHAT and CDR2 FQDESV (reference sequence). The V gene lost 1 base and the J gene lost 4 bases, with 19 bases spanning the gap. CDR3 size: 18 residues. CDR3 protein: CASSLVASALGFTGELFF. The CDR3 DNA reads TGTGCCAGCAGCTTAGTGGCTAGCGCCTTAGGGTTCACCGGGGAGCTGTTTTTT.

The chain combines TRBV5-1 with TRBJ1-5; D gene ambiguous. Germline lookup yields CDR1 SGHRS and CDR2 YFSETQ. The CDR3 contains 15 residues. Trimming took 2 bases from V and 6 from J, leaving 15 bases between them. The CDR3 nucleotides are TGCGCCAGCAGCTTAAGTGGCTCGGGGAGTCAGCCCCAGCATTTT. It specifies CASSLSGSGSQPQHF.

The DNA for the CDR3 is TGCAGCGCGGGACAGGCGGGCACCGGGGAGCTGTTTTTT. This gives the protein CSAGQAGTGELFF. V usage is TRBV29-1 and J usage is TRBJ2-2; 8 bases align to TRBD1. J was trimmed by 4 bases and V by 7 bases; bases with no gene match: 5. The CDR3 covers 13 residues. Germline assignment: CDR1 SQVTM and CDR2 ANQGSEA.

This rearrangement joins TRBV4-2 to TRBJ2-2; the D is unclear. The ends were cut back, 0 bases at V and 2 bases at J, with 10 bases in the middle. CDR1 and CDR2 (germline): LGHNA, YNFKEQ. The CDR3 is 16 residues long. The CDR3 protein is CASSQDGGGNTGELFF. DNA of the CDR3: TGTGCCAGCAGCCAAGATGGCGGCGGCAACACCGGGGAGCTGTTTTTT.

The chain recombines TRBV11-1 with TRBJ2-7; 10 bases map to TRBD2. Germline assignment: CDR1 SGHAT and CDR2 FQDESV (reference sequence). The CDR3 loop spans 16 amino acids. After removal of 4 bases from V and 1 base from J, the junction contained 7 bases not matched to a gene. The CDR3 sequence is CASSSISSGGSYEQYF. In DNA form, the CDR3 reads TGTGCCAGCAGCTCGATCTCTAGCGGGGGTTCCTACGAGCAGTACTTC.

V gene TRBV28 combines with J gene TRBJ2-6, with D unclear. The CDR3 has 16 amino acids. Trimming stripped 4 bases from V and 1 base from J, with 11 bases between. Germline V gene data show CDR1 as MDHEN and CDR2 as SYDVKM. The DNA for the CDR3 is TGTGCCAGCAGTTCCTTTCGAGTTTCTGGGGCCAACGTCCTGACTTTC. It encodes CASSSFRVSGANVLTF.

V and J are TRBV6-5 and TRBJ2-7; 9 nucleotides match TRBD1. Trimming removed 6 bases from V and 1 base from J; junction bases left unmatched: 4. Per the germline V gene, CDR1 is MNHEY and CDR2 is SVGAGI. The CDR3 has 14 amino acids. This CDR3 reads CASRRTGESYEQYF. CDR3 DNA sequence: TGTGCCAGCAGGCGGACAGGGGAGTCCTACGAGCAGTACTTC.

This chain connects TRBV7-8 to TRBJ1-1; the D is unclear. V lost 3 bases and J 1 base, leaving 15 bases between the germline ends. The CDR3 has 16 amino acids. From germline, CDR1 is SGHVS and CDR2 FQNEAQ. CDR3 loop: CASSLIQRYSNTEAFF. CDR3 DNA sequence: TGTGCCAGCAGCTTGATCCAAAGATACTCGAACACTGAAGCTTTCTTT. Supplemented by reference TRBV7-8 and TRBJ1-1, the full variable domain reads GAGVSQSPRYKVAKRGQDVALRCDPISGHVSLFWYQQALGQGPEFLTYFQNEAQLDKSGLPSDRFFAERPEGSVSTLKIQRTQQEDSAVYLCASSLIQRYSNTEAFFGQGTRLTVV.

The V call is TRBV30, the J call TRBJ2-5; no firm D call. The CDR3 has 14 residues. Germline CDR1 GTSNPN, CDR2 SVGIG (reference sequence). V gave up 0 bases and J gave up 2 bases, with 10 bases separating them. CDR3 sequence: CAWSVSRDQETQYF. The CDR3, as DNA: TGTGCCTGGAGTGTAAGTCGCGATCAAGAGACCCAGTACTTC. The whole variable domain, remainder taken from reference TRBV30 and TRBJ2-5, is SQTIHQWPATLVQPVGSPLSLECTVEGTSNPNLYWYRQAAGRGLQLLFYSVGIGQISSEVPQNLSASRPQDRQFILSSKKLLLSDSGFYLCAWSVSRDQETQYFGPGTRLLVL.

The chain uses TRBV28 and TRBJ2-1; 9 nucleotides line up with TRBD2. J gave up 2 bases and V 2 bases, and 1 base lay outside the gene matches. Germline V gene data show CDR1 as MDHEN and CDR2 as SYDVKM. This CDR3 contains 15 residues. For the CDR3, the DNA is TGTGCCAGCAGTTTAGGCGGGGGGGCCTACAATGAGCAGTTCTTC. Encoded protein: CASSLGGGAYNEQFF.

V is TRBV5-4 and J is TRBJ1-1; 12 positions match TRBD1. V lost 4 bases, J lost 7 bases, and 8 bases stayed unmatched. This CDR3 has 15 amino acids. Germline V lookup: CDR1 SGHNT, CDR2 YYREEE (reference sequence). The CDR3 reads CASSPPGQGAGEAFF. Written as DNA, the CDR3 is TGTGCCAGCAGCCCCCCGGGACAGGGGGCTGGTGAAGCTTTCTTT.

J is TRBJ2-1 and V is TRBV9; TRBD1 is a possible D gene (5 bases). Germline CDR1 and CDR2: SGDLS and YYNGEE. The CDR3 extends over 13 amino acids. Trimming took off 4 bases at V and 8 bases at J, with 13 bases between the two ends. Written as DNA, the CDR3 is TGTGCCAGCAGCCCCCAGGGCTCCCATGAGCAGTTCTTC. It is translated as CASSPQGSHEQFF.

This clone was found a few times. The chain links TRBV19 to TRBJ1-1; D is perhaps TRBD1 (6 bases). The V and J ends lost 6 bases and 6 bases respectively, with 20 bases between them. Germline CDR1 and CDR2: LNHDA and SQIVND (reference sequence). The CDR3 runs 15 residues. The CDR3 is CASSLRTGHGPEAFF. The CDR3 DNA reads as TGTGCCAGTAGCCTCCGAACAGGGCACGGGCCTGAAGCTTTCTTT.